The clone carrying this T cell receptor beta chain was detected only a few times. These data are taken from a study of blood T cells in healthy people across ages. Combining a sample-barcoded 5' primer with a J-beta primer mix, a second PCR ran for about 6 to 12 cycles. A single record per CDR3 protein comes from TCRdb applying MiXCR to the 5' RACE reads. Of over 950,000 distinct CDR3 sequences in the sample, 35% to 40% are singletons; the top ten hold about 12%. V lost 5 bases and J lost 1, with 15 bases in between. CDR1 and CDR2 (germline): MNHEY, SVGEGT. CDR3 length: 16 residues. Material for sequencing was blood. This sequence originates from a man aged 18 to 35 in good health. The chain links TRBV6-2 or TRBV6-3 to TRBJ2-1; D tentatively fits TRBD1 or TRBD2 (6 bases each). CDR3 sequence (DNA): TGTGCCAGCAGTACCCCACAGGGAGGATCCTACAATGAGCAGTTCTTC. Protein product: CASSTPQGGSYNEQFF.